This TCR beta chain originates from a study of shared clonotypes between healthy human individuals. General study results and limits: Enrolling few donors narrowed the genetic and exposure-history diversity that was represented. Non-shared clonotypes showed lower generation probabilities than clonotypes common to all four donors.

Replicate PCRs from sorted subsets contained approximately 190 ng DNA, which is some 30,000 T cell genomes. Sequencing used immunoSEQ multiplex PCR; TCRdb keeps in-frame clones, though not all of them. This sample carries about 600,000 clones, about 96% of them seen once, and the ten largest clones take 0.045% to 0.07%. The CDR3 runs to 15 residues. The germline V gene encodes CDR1 SNHLY and CDR2 FYNNEI. With 7 bases removed from V and 3 bases from J, the gap between germline ends came to 16 bases. With regard to this clone: No antigen is known for it.

This clonotype originated in a woman between 25 and 40 years old in good health. Sequencing was performed on naive CD4+ T cells sorted from blood. Subset: CD45RA+ positively selected. V usage is TRBV2 and J usage is TRBJ1-5; D unresolved. The CDR3, as DNA: TGTGCCAGCACCCTAAGGCGGGGAGACAATCAGCCCCAGCATTTT. Amino acid sequence: CASTLRRGDNQPQHF.